Following are 29 T cell receptor beta chains from one sample sequenced in a study of T-cell reconstitution after alpha-beta-depleted transplantation in children. Unique molecular identifiers were incorporated when the TCRbeta library was constructed. TCRdb re-called the PCR reads through MiXCR, storing one row per CDR3 protein. The sample has fewer than 1 million distinct CDR3 sequences; less than 20% are singletons. The source material was PBMCs, mostly from graft donor cells, sampled 360 days after TCRalphabeta/CD19-depleted stem cell transplant. These receptor sequences come from a male patient aged 5 to 17 who had a stem cell transplant for acute lymphoblastic leukemia, so the T cells may come from the graft donor.

The chain combines TRBV12-3 or TRBV12-4 with TRBJ2-1; 8 bases fit TRBD2. The CDR3 totals 17 residues. The junction had 10 bases not matched to a gene; V was cut back by 6 bases and J by 0 bases. Here the CDR3 reads CASSPKLAASSYNEQFF. The CDR3 DNA is TGTGCCAGCAGCCCCAAACTAGCGGCGAGCTCCTACAATGAGCAGTTCTTC.

This clonotype was observed a few times. The chain carries TRBV5-5 and TRBJ2-2; TRBD1 matches at 8 bases. Germline V gives CDR1 SGHKS, CDR2 YYEKEE (reference sequence). This CDR3 is built from 15 residues. The V gene end was trimmed by 4 bases and the J gene end by 3 bases; junction bases not matched to a gene: 5. The CDR3 sequence is CASSADRGYTGELFF. DNA for the CDR3: TGTGCCAGCAGCGCCGACAGGGGTTACACCGGGGAGCTGTTTTTT. The full variable domain, in which reference TRBV5-5 and TRBJ2-2 provide the parts outside the CDR3, is DAGVTQSPTHLIKTRGQQVTLRCSPISGHKSVSWYQQVLGQGPQFIFQYYEKEERGRGNFPDRFSARQFPNYSSELNVNALLLGDSALYLCASSADRGYTGELFFGEGSRLTVL.

This clonotype was counted a few times. This chain uses TRBV7-8 with TRBJ2-5, with 8 bases aligning to TRBD2. CDR3 size: 18 residues. CDR1 is SGHVS and CDR2 is FQNEAQ in the germline V gene. Losses at the gene ends were 5 bases for V and 3 bases for J; bases not matched to a gene: 17. The DNA of the CDR3 is TGTGCCAGCAGCACACCCTACGTTGGCGGGAGGAAGGAAGAGACCCAGTACTTC. Amino acid sequence: CASSTPYVGGRKEETQYF.

The chain recombines TRBV20-1 with TRBJ1-5, with TRBD1 as a possible D gene (5 bases). This CDR3 region has 17 residues. CDR1 is DFQATT, CDR2 SNEGSKA, per germline (reference sequence). V was trimmed by 5 bases and J by 10 bases, leaving 30 bases between them. CDR3 amino acids: CSAPPGPSGRFWIPQHF. The CDR3 coding sequence is TGCAGTGCTCCGCCTGGGCCCTCAGGGAGGTTCTGGATTCCCCAGCATTTT.

Notes on this clonotype: A read error may account for a junction end that differs from germline. The chain employs TRBV12-3 or TRBV12-4 and TRBJ1-4, with D perhaps matching TRBD1 (5 bases). This CDR3 is built from 18 residues. The CDR3 is CASCLAILQGSGNEKLFF. In nucleotides, the CDR3 is TGTGCCAGCTGTTTAGCGATCCTGCAGGGCTCGGGTAATGAAAAACTGTTTTTT.

The chain employs TRBV12-3 or TRBV12-4 and TRBJ2-3, with 8 bases lining up with TRBD1. Trimming cost V 5 bases and J 6 bases; bases outside gene matches: 13. The CDR3 runs 16 residues. CDR3 loop: CASSPGQGTGWDTQYF. CDR3 sequence (DNA): TGTGCCAGCAGTCCAGGACAGGGTACTGGTTGGGATACGCAGTATTTT.

This clonotype was counted at least ten times. V usage is TRBV5-1 and J usage is TRBJ1-3, with D hard to call. CDR3 length: 14 amino acids. Germline assignment: CDR1 SGHRS and CDR2 YFSETQ. Between the trimmed V and J ends, which lost 0 bases and 0 bases, there was a span of 4 bases. In DNA form, the CDR3 reads TGCGCCAGCAGCTTGGAAGGCTCTGGAAACACCATATATTTT. Translation: CASSLEGSGNTIYF.

This clonotype has a handful of counts. The chain has TRBV29-1 and TRBJ2-7; 7 bases fit TRBD2. CDR1 SQVTM and CDR2 ANQGSEA come from the germline V gene. Trimming at V came to 7 bases and at J to 5 bases, leaving 5 bases not matched to a gene. CDR3 size: 11 residues. Here the CDR3 DNA reads TGCAGCGCAGGGCTAGCGGACGAGCAGTACTTC. Protein sequence: CSAGLADEQYF.

This clonotype was recorded a few times. The gene calls are TRBV28 and TRBJ2-7; TRBD2 might be the D (5 bases). Trimming removed 8 bases from V and 10 bases from J, with 24 bases in between. The CDR3 loop spans 14 amino acids. CDR1 is MDHEN, CDR2 SYDVKM, per germline. CDR3 loop: CASSLVGESGFQYF. The DNA for the CDR3 is TGTGCCAGCTCCCTGGTTGGGGAGTCCGGGTTTCAGTACTTC. The entire variable domain, with the rest obtained from reference TRBV28 and TRBJ2-7, is as follows: DVKVTQSSRYLVKRTGEKVFLECVQDMDHENMFWYRQDPGLGLRLIYFSYDVKMKEKGDIPEGYSVSREKKERFSLILESASTNQTSMYLCASSLVGESGFQYFGPGTRLTVT.

The sample holds a few counts of this clonotype. This chain joins TRBV12-3 or TRBV12-4 and TRBJ1-4; TRBD1 might be the D (6 bases). Trimming stripped 6 bases from V and 4 bases from J, with 15 bases between. This CDR3 spans 15 amino acids. This chain's CDR3 is CASRASGAVNEKLFF. As DNA, the CDR3 is TGTGCCAGCAGGGCCTCAGGGGCTGTTAATGAAAAACTGTTTTTT.

This clonotype was seen a few times. The chain has TRBV4-1 and TRBJ2-5; 10 bases fit TRBD2. From germline, CDR1 is MGHRA and CDR2 YSYEKL. J was trimmed by 4 bases and V by 1 base; bases with no gene match: 3. This CDR3 comprises 15 residues. The CDR3 spells CASSQASGSVETQYF. As DNA, the CDR3 is TGCGCCAGCAGCCAAGCTAGCGGGAGTGTAGAGACCCAGTACTTC.

This clonotype turned up a few times. The V gene is TRBV9, the J gene TRBJ2-7, with a tentative D call TRBD2 (5 bases). The germline V and J ends were trimmed by 4 bases and 4 bases, with 15 bases remaining between them. Germline lookup yields CDR1 SGDLS and CDR2 YYNGEE. CDR3 size: 14 residues. CDR3 sequence: CASSPGNPGYEQYF. CDR3 coding DNA: TGTGCCAGCAGCCCGGGGAACCCGGGATACGAGCAGTACTTC.

The sample holds a few counts of this clonotype. V is TRBV12-3 or TRBV12-4 and J is TRBJ2-7; TRBD1 matches at 7 bases. The CDR3 contains 15 residues. The V segment lost 5 bases and the J segment 3 bases; nucleotides outside the gene matches: 10. CDR3 in DNA: TGTGCCAGCAGTCCTCGACAGGGAAGTCGCTACGAGCAGTACTTC. It is translated as CASSPRQGSRYEQYF.

This clonotype was seen a few times. The rearrangement links TRBV15 to TRBJ1-2; possible D gene TRBD1, 5 bases. From germline, CDR1 is LNHNV and CDR2 YYDKDF (reference sequence). Trimming removed 1 base at V and 4 bases at J, with 16 bases between. The CDR3 has 16 amino acids. In DNA, the CDR3 is TGTGCCACCAGCAGAGGGGGAATTGGGGGATTCTATGGCTACACCTTC. Translated, it gives CATSRGGIGGFYGYTF.

Only a few counts were recorded for this clonotype. The rearrangement uses TRBV6-2 or TRBV6-3 and TRBJ2-1; 9 bases map to TRBD2. This CDR3 comprises 15 residues. Germline CDR1 reads MNHEY; CDR2 reads SVGEGT. The J segment lost 6 bases and the V segment lost 8 bases, leaving 11 bases of the junction unmatched. The CDR3 protein is CASVSLGLAANEQFF. Written as DNA, the CDR3 is TGTGCCAGCGTATCATTGGGACTAGCAGCCAATGAGCAGTTCTTC.

This clonotype was counted a few times. The chain couples TRBV5-5 to TRBJ2-7, with D perhaps TRBD1 or TRBD2 (5 bases each). The CDR3 extends over 17 amino acids. Germline CDR1 is SGHKS and CDR2 is YYEKEE (reference sequence). Between the trimmed V and J ends, which lost 0 bases and 3 bases, there was a span of 19 bases. The CDR3 DNA sequence: TGTGCCAGCAGCTTGGTAGGAGTAGGGGCTCGGGACTACGAGCAGTACTTC. This sequence encodes CASSLVGVGARDYEQYF.

This clonotype was observed a handful of times. V gene TRBV24-1 combines with J gene TRBJ1-4; 8 nucleotides agree with TRBD1. The CDR3 has 16 amino acids. The V segment lost 4 bases and the J segment 2 bases; nucleotides outside the gene matches: 5. CDR1 and CDR2 from the germline V gene are KGHDR and SFDVKD. CDR3 loop: CATSDRHRGTNEKLFF. CDR3 sequence (DNA): TGTGCCACCAGTGACCGCCACAGGGGGACTAATGAAAAACTGTTTTTT.

This clonotype showed up many times. The chain couples TRBV7-6 to TRBJ2-7; D is perhaps TRBD1 or TRBD2 (7 bases each). The CDR3 runs to 16 residues. Per the germline V gene, CDR1 is SGHVS and CDR2 is FNYEAQ. Trimming shortened V by 5 bases and J by 3 bases, and 20 bases separated the two germline ends. Written as DNA, the CDR3 is TGTGCCAGCAGCCCCAGGGGGGCTAGCGGATTCTACGAGCAGTACTTC. It encodes CASSPRGASGFYEQYF.

The chain couples TRBV5-1 to TRBJ2-2; D is undetermined. The V end lost 4 bases, the J end lost 1 base, and 8 bases lay between the germline ends. Germline CDR1 SGHRS, CDR2 YFSETQ. This CDR3 comprises 14 residues. The CDR3 nucleotides are TGCGCCAGCAGCCACCGACTGAACACCGGGGAGCTGTTTTTT. Translating gives CASSHRLNTGELFF.

The chain has TRBV4-2 and TRBJ2-7; 8 nucleotides align to TRBD2. The CDR3 has 15 amino acids. Germline CDR1 LGHNA, CDR2 YNFKEQ. J was trimmed by 3 bases and V by 0 bases; bases with no gene match: 4. The CDR3: CASSQEQRELYEQYF. The CDR3 bases are TGTGCCAGCAGCCAAGAACAGCGGGAGCTCTACGAGCAGTACTTC.

This clonotype was seen more than once but under ten times. The V call is TRBV24-1, the J call TRBJ1-3; TRBD1 might be the D (5 bases). V was shortened by 6 bases and J by 1 base, with 12 bases between the two germline ends. Germline V gene sequence: CDR1 KGHDR, CDR2 SFDVKD. The CDR3 loop spans 15 amino acids. The DNA for the CDR3 is TGTGCCACCAGTAAGGGACGGCCTTCTGGAAACACCATATATTTT. It specifies CATSKGRPSGNTIYF.

This clonotype turned up a few times. This chain links TRBV4-1 with TRBJ2-1; either TRBD1 or TRBD2 may supply D (5 bases each). The CDR3 has 17 residues. The V end lost 8 bases, the J end lost 0 bases, and 20 bases lay between the germline ends. Germline assignment: CDR1 MGHRA and CDR2 YSYEKL. CDR3 in DNA: TGCGCCAGCCAAAGGGGTCTAGACACTAGCTCCTACAATGAGCAGTTCTTC. It codes for CASQRGLDTSSYNEQFF.

This clonotype occurred a few times. CDR3 bases: TGTGCCAGCAGTCCCGAAATAAGGGGACTAGCGGGAGGGAATTACCAAGAGACCCAGTACTTC. Amino acid sequence: CASSPEIRGLAGGNYQETQYF. The chain employs TRBV6-2 or TRBV6-3 and TRBJ2-5; 16 bases align to TRBD2. In germline, CDR1 is MNHEY, CDR2 SVGEGT. There are 21 residues in the CDR3. V lost 5 bases, J lost 0 bases, and 15 bases stayed unmatched.

This clonotype has more than one count but fewer than ten. CDR3 sequence reads: CASKNVPGLAGDEQYF. The CDR3 DNA reads TGCGCCAGCAAGAACGTACCGGGACTAGCGGGAGACGAGCAGTACTTC. The chain joins TRBV5-1 to TRBJ2-7; 14 bases agree with TRBD2. V gave up 6 bases and J gave up 5 bases; unmatched junction bases: 10. Per the germline V gene, CDR1 is SGHRS and CDR2 is YFSETQ. This CDR3 comprises 16 residues. The full variable domain, its missing parts supplied by reference TRBV5-1 and TRBJ2-7, is KAGVTQTPRYLIKTRGQQVTLSCSPISGHRSVSWYQQTPGQGLQFLFEYFSETQRNKGNFPGRFSGRQFSNSRSEMNVSTLELGDSALYLCASKNVPGLAGDEQYFGPGTRLTVT.

Ten or more counts support this clonotype. The genes are TRBV5-1 and TRBJ2-1, with 8 bases fitting TRBD2. V was pared by 3 bases and J by 8 bases, with 1 base of the junction left unmatched. Germline-derived CDR1 and CDR2 are SGHRS and YFSETQ. The CDR3 is 12 amino acids. CDR3 bases: TGCGCCAGCAGCTGGACTAGCTATGAGCAGTTCTTC. This gives the protein CASSWTSYEQFF. Supplemented by reference TRBV5-1 and TRBJ2-1, the full variable domain reads KAGVTQTPRYLIKTRGQQVTLSCSPISGHRSVSWYQQTPGQGLQFLFEYFSETQRNKGNFPGRFSGRQFSNSRSEMNVSTLELGDSALYLCASSWTSYEQFFGPGTRLTVL.

The count of this clonotype is one. The chain is built from TRBV27 and TRBJ2-7; D unresolved. V was pared by 3 bases and J by 6 bases, with 9 bases between. Germline loops: CDR1 MNHEY, CDR2 SMNVEV (reference sequence). The CDR3 runs 12 residues. CDR3 nucleotide sequence: TGTGCCAGCAGTTTGGCCCCCCCCGAGCAGTACTTC. This encodes CASSLAPPEQYF.

The chain links TRBV5-1 to TRBJ2-5, with D perhaps TRBD1 (5 bases). The CDR3 contains 13 residues. V was trimmed by 0 bases and J by 9 bases, leaving 12 bases between them. Germline lookup yields CDR1 SGHRS and CDR2 YFSETQ. CDR3 sequence (DNA): TGCGCCAGCAGCTTGGGTGGGGCTCCTGCCCAGTACTTC. Its translation is CASSLGGAPAQYF.

The V and J genes are TRBV15 and TRBJ2-1; D ambiguous. The CDR3 has 13 residues. Between the trimmed V and J ends, which lost 1 base and 14 bases, there was a span of 15 bases. CDR1 is LNHNV, CDR2 YYDKDF, per germline (reference sequence). CDR3 loop: CATSRGRFGQEFF. DNA for the CDR3: TGTGCCACCAGCAGAGGTCGGTTCGGTCAGGAGTTCTTC.

The rearrangement uses TRBV12-3 or TRBV12-4 and TRBJ1-5; 8 bases are shared with TRBD1. CDR3 size: 13 residues. Trimming took 6 bases from V and 9 from J; bases not matched to a gene: 7. The CDR3 loop is CASRGQVHGPQHF. In DNA form, the CDR3 reads TGTGCCAGCAGGGGACAGGTACATGGGCCCCAGCATTTT.